The present T cell receptor beta chain was sequenced within a study of tumor and adjacent non-tumor tissue in lung cancer. TCRbeta libraries were built with three rounds of nested PCR, modified from ARM-PCR. TCRdb analysed the multiplex PCR reads with MiXCR anew, one entry per CDR3 protein. The sample holds approximately 120,000 distinct CDR3 sequences, roughly 64% seen once. Germline V lookup: CDR1 MDHEN, CDR2 SYDVKM. This CDR3 is built from 15 residues. Trimming removed 11 bases from V and 2 bases from J, with 21 bases in between. RNA was extracted from bulk tissue without any cell sorting. Sequencing input: lung tumor tissue. This receptor was obtained from a man younger than 45 with non-small cell lung cancer. This chain joins TRBV28 and TRBJ1-2; maybe TRBD1 (5 bases). In DNA form, the CDR3 reads TGTGCCCTATATACCGGGGCGGGGATCAACTATGGCTACACCTTC. Translated, it gives CALYTGAGINYGYTF.